This TCR beta chain was documented in a study of CD8 T cells in Susac syndrome (dated by TCRdb to the late 2010s). Study-level background: The study used repertoire sequencing to test whether antigen drove CD8+ T cell activation and differentiation in Susac syndrome. The clonality of the CD8+ T cell repertoire was compared across around twelve healthy donors, roughly 14 Susac syndrome patients and 15 multiple sclerosis patients.

Broader findings and caveats from the paper: The number of individuals in the TCR sequencing and HLA analysis was acknowledged as relatively small.

RNA was extracted using the RNeasy kit, and about 0.45 to 1 microgram was reverse transcribed with random hexamers. The immunoSEQ multiplex PCR assay, which covers 54 Vbeta and 13 Jbeta segments, was used to amplify TCR beta CDR3 regions. PCR amplification bias was corrected by using a synthetic template baseline for primer optimization and computational correction. In the paper's pipeline: Reads were assigned to V, D and J genes according to IMGT and analyzed in immunoSEQ Analyzer, with only productive sequences retained. To calculate clonality, Shannon entropy was normalized by log2 of the number of productive unique sequences and then subtracted from one. For each patient and control, public and private clones were evaluated within the 100 most prevalent clones. Clones were defined as Susac-specific when absent from the healthy and MS cohorts, from approximately 1,100 published viral clones and from other ImmuneACCESS disease sequences. Through fastp at Q25 and MiXCR, TCRdb rebuilt clones from the public reads, retaining in-frame beta chains. For every CDR3 protein sequence, its rows merge into one entry that carries the most common genes and DNA. The V and J calls follow TCRdb's processing rather than the paper's. Here the sample has about 300,000 distinct CDR3 sequences; approximately 91% occur a single time. Together, the top ten hold roughly 0.2% of the sample.

About this clonotype: There is no known antigen for this receptor. Base qualities are not recorded, but no much larger clone differs from it by a single base.

The CDR3 contains 14 residues, cysteine and phenylalanine counted. This entry keeps only the CDR3 DNA: 42 bases, framed from base 1. At the junction V is shortened by 2 bases and J by 1 base, with 8 bases in between. Via the germline V gene (reference sequence), CDR1 is LNHDA and CDR2 SQIVND. High-throughput TCR beta sequencing profiled peripheral blood CD8+ and CD4+ T cells from healthy donors, Susac syndrome patients and multiple sclerosis patients. Treatment-naive patients with stable or active relapsing-remitting disease fulfilling revised McDonald criteria were used as multiple sclerosis controls. Bulk CD8+ and CD4+ T cells were purified by magnetic negative isolation, while CD8+ TEMRA cells were enriched using FACS. Blood was drawn into EDTA tubes, processed within 24 hours, and PBMCs were isolated by density gradient centrifugation. PBMCs destined for TCR sequencing were cryopreserved in liquid nitrogen and later thawed in a 37 °C water bath. A purity of at least 90% was achieved for sorted or isolated CD4+, CD8+ and CD8+ TEMRA cells.

The chain was built from TRBV19 and TRBJ1-1, with the D gene not clear enough to name. The sequenced material came from CD8+ T cells from PBMCs. This TCR was sampled from a human donor with multiple sclerosis. The bases are TGTGCCAGTAGTATAAGGGCTGAGAACACTGAAGCTTTCTTT. Translated, this is CASSIRAENTEAFF.